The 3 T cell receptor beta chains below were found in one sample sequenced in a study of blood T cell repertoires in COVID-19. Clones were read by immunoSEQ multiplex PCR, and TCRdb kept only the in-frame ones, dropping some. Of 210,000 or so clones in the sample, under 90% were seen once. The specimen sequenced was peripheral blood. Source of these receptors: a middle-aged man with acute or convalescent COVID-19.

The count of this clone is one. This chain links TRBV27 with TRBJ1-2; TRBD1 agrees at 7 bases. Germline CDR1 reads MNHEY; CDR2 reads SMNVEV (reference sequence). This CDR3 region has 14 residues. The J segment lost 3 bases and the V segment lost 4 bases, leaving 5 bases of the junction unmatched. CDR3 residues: CASSSLGTDYGYTF. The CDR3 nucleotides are TGTGCCAGCAGTTCCCTGGGGACAGACTATGGCTACACCTTC.

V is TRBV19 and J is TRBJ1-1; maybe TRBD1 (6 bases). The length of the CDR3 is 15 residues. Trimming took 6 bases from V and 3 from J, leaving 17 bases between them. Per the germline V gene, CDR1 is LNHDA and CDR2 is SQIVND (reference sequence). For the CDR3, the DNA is TGTGCCAGTAGAGGGACACCAGGGATTTACACTGAAGCTTTCTTT. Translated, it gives CASRGTPGIYTEAFF.

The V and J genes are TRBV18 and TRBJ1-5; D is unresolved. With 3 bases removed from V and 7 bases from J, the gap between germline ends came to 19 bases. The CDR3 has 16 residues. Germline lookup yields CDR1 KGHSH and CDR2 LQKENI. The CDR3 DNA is TGTGCCAGCTCACCTTTGGCTATAGGAGAAGGACAGCCCCAGCATTTT. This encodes CASSPLAIGEGQPQHF.